This T cell receptor (beta chain) appears in the sequencing data of a study of cytomegalovirus exposure and HLA in healthy donors. The CDR3 totals 15 residues. Losses at the gene ends were 4 bases for V and 1 base for J; bases not matched to a gene: 2. The germline V gene encodes CDR1 SGHTA and CDR2 FQGNSA. A multiplex PCR was run with 60 Vbeta primers and 13 Jbeta primers. Profiling relied on immunoSEQ multiplex PCR, and the TCRdb table lists in-frame clones only, not all of them. The sample totals roughly 220,000 clones. Material for sequencing was PBMCs. The source of this sequence is a girl aged 2-10 years in good health and CMV-seropositive. This sequence joins TRBV7-2 and TRBJ1-5; 9 nucleotides line up with TRBD1. CDR3 DNA sequence: TGTGCCAGCAGCTCTGGGACAGGGAGCAATCAGCCCCAGCATTTT. Its protein product is CASSSGTGSNQPQHF.